This TCR beta chain was sequenced for a study of tumor and adjacent non-tumor tissue in lung cancer. The study, taken as a whole, reports: Tumor repertoires had a smaller top 100 clone share than normal lung.

No cell sorting was done before RNA was extracted from the tissue. Distant lung tissue was collected more than 3 cm away from the tumor edge. This clonotype was seen only once. Its antigen is not identified. TCRbeta libraries were built with three rounds of nested PCR, modified from ARM-PCR. TCRdb re-called the multiplex PCR reads through MiXCR, storing one row per CDR3 protein. Among approximately 100,000 distinct CDR3 sequences listed, roughly two thirds were seen once. The CDR3 contains 15 residues. Germline V gives CDR1 SGHNT, CDR2 YENEEA. V lost 6 bases and J 4 bases, leaving 15 bases between the germline ends.

The chain links TRBV11-3 to TRBJ2-2; D is possibly TRBD1 (6 bases). This receptor was obtained from a man in his sixties with non-small cell lung cancer. Sequencing used distant non-tumor lung tissue. The CDR3 nucleotides are TGTGCCAGCAGTAAGAACAGGGCTCTCACCGGGGAGCTGTTTTTT. The encoded protein is CASSKNRALTGELFF. The whole variable domain, remainder taken from reference TRBV11-3 and TRBJ2-2, is EAGVVQSPRYKIIEKKQPVAFWCNPISGHNTLYWYLQNLGQGPELLIRYENEEAVDDSQLPKDRFSAERLKGVDSTLKIQPAELGDSAVYLCASSKNRALTGELFFGEGSRLTVL.